This TCR beta chain stems from a study of blood T cell repertoires in COVID-19. The CDR3 length is 17 residues. Germline V lookup: CDR1 SGHTA, CDR2 FQGTGA. V was clipped by 3 bases and J by 7 bases; unmatched bases: 9. Ages ranged from about 18 to 100 years, with residence in 24 US areas. Sequencing used immunoSEQ multiplex PCR; TCRdb keeps in-frame clones, though not all of them. The sample gives 150,000 to 200,000 clones, roughly 80% of which show up once; 11% is in the top ten. The sequence was obtained from a man between 50 and 59 years old who had recovered from COVID-19. Material: PBMCs or T cells enriched from blood (not recorded which). The rearrangement uses TRBV7-3 and TRBJ2-1; 13 positions match TRBD2. CDR3 residues: CASSFDPPTSGRNEQFF. CDR3 in DNA: TGTGCCAGCAGCTTCGACCCCCCGACTAGCGGGAGGAATGAGCAGTTCTTC.